The present entry profiles one T cell receptor (beta chain) with its context. The source of the sample is a study of blood T cell repertoires in COVID-19. Clones were sequenced by immunoSEQ multiplex PCR, and TCRdb holds only the in-frame ones, with some missing. Of some 200,000 clones in the sample, about 87% were seen once. CDR1 and CDR2 (germline): SGDLS, YYNGEE. Trimming cost V 4 bases and J 4 bases, with 17 bases left between them. This CDR3 has 15 amino acids. This clonotype was obtained from a man between 18 and 35 years old with active or convalescent COVID-19. The sample consisted of peripheral blood. The chain couples TRBV9 to TRBJ1-2; possibly TRBD1 for D (6 bases). The CDR3 reads CASSPPGQGAYGYTF. As DNA, the CDR3 is TGTGCCAGCAGCCCCCCGGGACAAGGGGCCTATGGCTACACCTTC.